This T cell receptor (beta chain) is from a study of long-term antiretroviral therapy in people with HIV. At the level of the study: Collection of the earliest samples took place about a decade ahead of the 2015 immediate-ART recommendation. Points from the study as a whole: Against controls, HIV repertoires showed narrower ranges of CDR3 length. Blood sampling spanned 2004 to 2017, possibly under older ART regimens. Pre-ART clonal expansion yielded clones that dominated the repertoire at all time points.

A remark on this clone: The antigen is unknown.

Run at survey level, the immunoSEQ assay was version v3.0. Clones were read by immunoSEQ multiplex PCR, and TCRdb kept only the in-frame ones, dropping some. The sample has over 30,000 clones; around 80% are singletons. This sample comprised unsorted PBMCs, obtained 2 years after starting antiretroviral therapy. The origin of this receptor is a woman between 45 and 65 years old with HIV.

The CDR3 DNA reads as TGCAGACCCGGTTATGGCAATCAGCCCCAGCATTTT. It yields the protein CRPGYGNQPQHF. The gene calls are TRBV29-1 and TRBJ1-5, with D unclear. CDR1 is SQVTM, CDR2 ANQGSEA, per germline. The CDR3 totals 12 residues.